Listed below are T cell receptor beta chains from one sample, sequenced in a study of cytomegalovirus exposure and HLA in healthy donors. The repertoire was sequenced with immunoSEQ multiplex PCR; TCRdb's copy has only in-frame clones and lacks some. Of roughly 130,000 clones listed, roughly 80% are singletons. Sequenced input: PBMCs. These receptors were obtained from a woman aged 40 to 49 in good health and CMV-seropositive. Both conserved end residues are part of each CDR3. A D gene is named only where the DNA matches it firmly. Expanded clones are given a class, and other clones once, few, many or no size at all.

D gene,clone size,J gene,V gene,CDR3 protein,CDR3 DNA
.,few,TRBJ1-1,TRBV4-1,CASSPGQGENTEAFF,TGCGCCAGCAGCCCAGGGCAGGGTGAGAACACTGAAGCTTTCTTT
.,few,TRBJ2-2,TRBV6-5,CASFRKNGELFF,TGTGCCAGCTTCAGGAAAAACGGGGAGCTGTTTTTT
TRBD1,.,TRBJ2-4,TRBV4-2,CASSQDPGQGNIQYF,TGTGCCAGCAGCCAAGATCCGGGACAGGGAAACATTCAGTACTTC
TRBD1,.,TRBJ1-6,TRBV27,CASSSLTGQGNSPLHF,TGTGCCAGCAGTTCCCTAACCGGACAGGGGAATTCACCCCTCCACTTT
.,.,TRBJ2-7,TRBV6-5,CASTDRYEQYF,TGTGCCAGCACCGACAGATACGAGCAGTACTTC
.,.,TRBJ2-2,TRBV5-1,CASSLDYPGTGELFF,TGCGCCAGCAGCTTGGATTACCCCGGGACCGGGGAGCTGTTTTTT
TRBD1,.,TRBJ2-1,TRBV27,CASRSAGTGGDEQFF,TGTGCCAGCAGGTCGGCCGGGACAGGGGGCGATGAGCAGTTCTTC
.,.,TRBJ2-7,TRBV28,CASSAPRGKLVYEQYF,TGTGCCAGCAGTGCGCCCCGGGGGAAGTTGGTGTACGAGCAGTACTTC
.,.,TRBJ1-1,TRBV10-3,CAISDGGRNTEAFF,TGTGCCATCAGTGACGGGGGGCGTAACACTGAAGCTTTCTTT
.,once,TRBJ2-1,TRBV9,CASSVMLDYNEQFF,TGTGCCAGCAGCGTAATGCTAGACTACAATGAGCAGTTCTTC
.,once,TRBJ2-2,TRBV19,CASTPVHSNTGELFF,TGTGCCAGTACCCCGGTGCATTCGAACACCGGGGAGCTGTTTTTT
.,few,TRBJ1-1,TRBV7-9,CASSLPGTEAFF,TGTGCCAGCAGCTTACCAGGGACTGAAGCTTTCTTT
.,once,TRBJ1-2,TRBV28,CASSVGGQVYGYTF,TGTGCCAGCAGTGTGGGCGGGCAGGTCTATGGCTACACCTTC
TRBD2,.,TRBJ2-3,TRBV4-3,CASSLSSGGASTDTQYF,TGCGCCAGCAGCCTTTCTAGCGGGGGGGCCAGCACAGATACGCAGTATTTT
TRBD2,.,TRBJ2-1,TRBV29-1,CSVGGTSGRDSYNEQFF,TGCAGCGTTGGAGGGACTAGCGGGAGGGACTCCTACAATGAGCAGTTCTTC
TRBD2,.,TRBJ2-7,TRBV18,CASSPATSGAPEQYF,TGTGCCAGCTCACCAGCGACTAGCGGGGCCCCCGAGCAGTACTTC
TRBD1,.,TRBJ2-7,TRBV19,CASSWGQGAYYEQYF,TGTGCCAGTAGTTGGGGACAGGGAGCCTACTACGAGCAGTACTTC
.,.,TRBJ2-7,TRBV30,CAWAGRDEQYF,TGTGCCTGGGCTGGGCGGGACGAGCAGTACTTC
.,few,TRBJ1-6,TRBV27,CASSLSLGARYNSPLHF,TGTGCCAGCAGCCTCAGTTTGGGGGCCCGATATAATTCACCCCTCCACTTT
TRBD1,few,TRBJ1-6,TRBV30,CAREQGARSPLHF,TGTGCCCGGGAACAGGGGGCGAGGTCACCCCTCCACTTT
TRBD2,.,TRBJ2-7,TRBV9,CASSVGLAGAGSEQYF,TGTGCCAGCAGCGTAGGACTAGCGGGAGCCGGCTCCGAGCAGTACTTC
TRBD1,.,TRBJ1-2,TRBV27,CASSIASGGFGYTF,TGTGCCAGCAGTATCGCTTCAGGGGGCTTCGGCTACACCTTC